This TCR beta chain derives from a study of shared clonotypes between healthy human individuals. The study enrolled healthy HIV-negative adults without recent acute infections or vaccinations as donors. Genomic DNA of every subset was divided equally among multiple immunoSEQ plates. TCRdb's table, derived via immunoSEQ multiplex PCR, lists solely in-frame clones and lacks some. The sample holds about 2.4 million clones, approximately 94% seen once. This TCR came from a man aged 18 to 29 in good health. Some clones in this sample may be carry-over from other donors' samples. Sequencing was carried out using naive CD4+ T cells from PBMCs. Regarding subset: CD45RA+ positively selected.

Written as DNA, the CDR3 is TGTGCCTGGAGACAGGGAGGCTATGGCTACACCTTC. It translates to CAWRQGGYGYTF. V is TRBV30 and J is TRBJ1-2; the D gene is possibly TRBD1 (6 bases). This CDR3 is 12 amino acids long. V shed 3 bases and J shed 4 bases, with 9 bases lying between them. Germline CDR1 GTSNPN, CDR2 SVGIG (reference sequence).